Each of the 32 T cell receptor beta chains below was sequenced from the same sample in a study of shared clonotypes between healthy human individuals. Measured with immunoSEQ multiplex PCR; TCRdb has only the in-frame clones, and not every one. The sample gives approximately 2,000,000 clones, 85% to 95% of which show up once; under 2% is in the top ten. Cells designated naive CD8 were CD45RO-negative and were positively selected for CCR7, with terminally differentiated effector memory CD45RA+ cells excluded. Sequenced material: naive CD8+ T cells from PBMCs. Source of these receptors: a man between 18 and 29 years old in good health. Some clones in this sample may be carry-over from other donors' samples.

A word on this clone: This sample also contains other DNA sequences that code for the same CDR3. This CDR3 reads CASSLRETYEQYF. The CDR3 DNA sequence: TGTGCCAGCAGTTTGCGGGAAACCTACGAGCAGTACTTC. This chain connects TRBV27 to TRBJ2-7; D perhaps matches TRBD2 (6 bases). V lost 3 bases and J lost 2, with 8 bases in between. This CDR3 region has 13 residues. Germline V gives CDR1 MNHEY, CDR2 SMNVEV (reference sequence).

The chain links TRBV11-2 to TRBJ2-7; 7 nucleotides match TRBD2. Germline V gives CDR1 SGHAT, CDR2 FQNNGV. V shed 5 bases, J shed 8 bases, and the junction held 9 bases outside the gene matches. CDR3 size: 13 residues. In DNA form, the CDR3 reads TGTGCCAGCAGCCCGGGAGGTCGTACTCAGCAGTACTTC. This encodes CASSPGGRTQQYF.

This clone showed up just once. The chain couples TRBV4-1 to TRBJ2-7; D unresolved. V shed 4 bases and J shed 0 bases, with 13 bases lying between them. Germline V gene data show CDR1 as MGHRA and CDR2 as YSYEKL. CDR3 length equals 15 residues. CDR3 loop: CASSPKSGSSYEQYF. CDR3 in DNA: TGCGCCAGCAGCCCCAAATCGGGTTCCTCCTACGAGCAGTACTTC.

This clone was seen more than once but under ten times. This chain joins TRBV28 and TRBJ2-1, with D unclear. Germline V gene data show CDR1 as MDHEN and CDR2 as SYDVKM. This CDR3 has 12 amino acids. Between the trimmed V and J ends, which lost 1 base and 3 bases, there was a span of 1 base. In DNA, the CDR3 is TGTGCCAGCAGTTTATTCTACAATGAGCAGTTCTTC. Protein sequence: CASSLFYNEQFF.

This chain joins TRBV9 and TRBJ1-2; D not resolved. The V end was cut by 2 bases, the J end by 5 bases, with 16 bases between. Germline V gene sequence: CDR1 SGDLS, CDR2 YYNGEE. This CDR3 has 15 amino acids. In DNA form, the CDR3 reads TGTGCCAGCAGCGTTGGTGCCCGCCAGGATTATGGCTACACCTTC. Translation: CASSVGARQDYGYTF.

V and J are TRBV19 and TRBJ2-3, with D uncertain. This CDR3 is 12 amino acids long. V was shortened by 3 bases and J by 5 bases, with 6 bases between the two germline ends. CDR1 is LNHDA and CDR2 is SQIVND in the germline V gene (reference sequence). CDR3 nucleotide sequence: TGTGCCAGTAGTATTGGGGTAGATACGCAGTATTTT. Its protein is CASSIGVDTQYF. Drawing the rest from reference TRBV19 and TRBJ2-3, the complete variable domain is DGGITQSPKYLFRKEGQNVTLSCEQNLNHDAMYWYRQDPGQGLRLIYYSQIVNDFQKGDIAEGYSVSREKKESFPLTVTSAQKNPTAFYLCASSIGVDTQYFGPGTRLTVL.

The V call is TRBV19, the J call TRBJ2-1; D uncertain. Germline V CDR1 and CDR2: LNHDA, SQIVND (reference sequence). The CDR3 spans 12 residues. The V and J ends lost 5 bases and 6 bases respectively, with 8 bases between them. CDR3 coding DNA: TGTGCCAGTAGTTTTGGCCGCAATGAGCAGTTCTTC. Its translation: CASSFGRNEQFF.

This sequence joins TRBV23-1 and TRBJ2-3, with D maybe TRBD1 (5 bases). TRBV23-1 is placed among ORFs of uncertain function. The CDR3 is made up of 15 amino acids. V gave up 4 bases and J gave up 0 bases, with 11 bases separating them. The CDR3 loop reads CASSPRQLSTDTQYF. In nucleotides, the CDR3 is TGCGCCAGCAGTCCCAGACAGCTAAGCACAGATACGCAGTATTTT.

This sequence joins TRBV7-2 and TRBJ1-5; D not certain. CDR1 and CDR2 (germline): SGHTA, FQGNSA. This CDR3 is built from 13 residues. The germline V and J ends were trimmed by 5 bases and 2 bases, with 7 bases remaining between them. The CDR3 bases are TGTGCCAGCAGCGGACCCCGCAATCAGCCCCAGCATTTT. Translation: CASSGPRNQPQHF.

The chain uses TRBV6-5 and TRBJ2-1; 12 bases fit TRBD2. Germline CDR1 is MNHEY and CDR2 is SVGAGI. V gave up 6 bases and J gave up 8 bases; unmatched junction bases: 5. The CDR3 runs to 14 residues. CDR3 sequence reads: CASRLAGGGDEQFF. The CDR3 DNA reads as TGTGCCAGCAGACTAGCGGGAGGTGGGGATGAGCAGTTCTTC.

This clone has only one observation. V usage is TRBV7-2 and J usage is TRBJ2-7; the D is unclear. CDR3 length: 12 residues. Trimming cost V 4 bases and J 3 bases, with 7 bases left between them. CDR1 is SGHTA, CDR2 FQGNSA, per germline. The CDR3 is CASSSSFYEQYF. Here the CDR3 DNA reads TGTGCCAGCAGCTCTAGTTTCTACGAGCAGTACTTC.

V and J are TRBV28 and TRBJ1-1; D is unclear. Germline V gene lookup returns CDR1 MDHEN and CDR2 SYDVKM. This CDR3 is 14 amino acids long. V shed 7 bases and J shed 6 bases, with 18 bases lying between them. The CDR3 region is CASTPNTNPPEAFF. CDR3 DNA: TGTGCCAGCACCCCGAATACCAATCCCCCTGAAGCTTTCTTT.

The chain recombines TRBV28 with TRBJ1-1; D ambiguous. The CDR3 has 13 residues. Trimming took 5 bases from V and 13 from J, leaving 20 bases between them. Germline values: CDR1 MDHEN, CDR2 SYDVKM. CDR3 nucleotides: TGTGCCAGCAGTCTCTCCCCGTTCCTCGCGGGTTTCTTT. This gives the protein CASSLSPFLAGFF.

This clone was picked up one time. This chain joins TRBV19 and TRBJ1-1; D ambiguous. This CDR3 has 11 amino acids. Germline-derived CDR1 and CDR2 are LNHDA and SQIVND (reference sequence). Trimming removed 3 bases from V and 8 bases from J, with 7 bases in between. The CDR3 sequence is CASSIIGEAFF. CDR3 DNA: TGTGCCAGTAGTATCATTGGAGAAGCTTTCTTT. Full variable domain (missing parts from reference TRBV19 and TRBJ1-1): DGGITQSPKYLFRKEGQNVTLSCEQNLNHDAMYWYRQDPGQGLRLIYYSQIVNDFQKGDIAEGYSVSREKKESFPLTVTSAQKNPTAFYLCASSIIGEAFFGQGTRLTVV.

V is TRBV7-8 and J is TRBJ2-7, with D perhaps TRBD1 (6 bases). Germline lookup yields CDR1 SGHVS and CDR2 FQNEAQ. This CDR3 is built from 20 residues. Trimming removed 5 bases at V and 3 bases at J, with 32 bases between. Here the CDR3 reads CASSARGSSSSGRPIYEQYF. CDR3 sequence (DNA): TGTGCCAGCAGCGCGAGGGGGAGTTCATCGTCGGGACGGCCTATCTACGAGCAGTACTTC.

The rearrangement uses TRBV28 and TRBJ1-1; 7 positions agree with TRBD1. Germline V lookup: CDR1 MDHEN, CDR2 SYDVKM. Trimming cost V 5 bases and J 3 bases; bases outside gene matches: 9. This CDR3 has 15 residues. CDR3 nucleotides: TGTGCCAGCAGTCCAAGGCCCACAGGGGACACTGAAGCTTTCTTT. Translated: CASSPRPTGDTEAFF.

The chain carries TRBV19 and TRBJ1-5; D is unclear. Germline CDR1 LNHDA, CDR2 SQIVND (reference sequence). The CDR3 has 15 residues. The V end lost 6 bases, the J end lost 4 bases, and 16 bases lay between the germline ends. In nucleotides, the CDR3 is TGTGCCAGTAGCCCACTGGGGATGAGTAATCAGCCCCAGCATTTT. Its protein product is CASSPLGMSNQPQHF.

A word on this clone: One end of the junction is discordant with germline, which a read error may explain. The CDR3 nucleotides are TGTGCCACCAGTGTGTTAGCGGGCTTCCCCGCGGAGACCCAGTACTTC. It encodes CATSVLAGFPAETQYF. This sequence joins TRBV27 and TRBJ2-5; 7 positions match TRBD2. The CDR3 contains 16 residues. From germline, CDR1 is MNHEY and CDR2 SMNVEV (reference sequence).

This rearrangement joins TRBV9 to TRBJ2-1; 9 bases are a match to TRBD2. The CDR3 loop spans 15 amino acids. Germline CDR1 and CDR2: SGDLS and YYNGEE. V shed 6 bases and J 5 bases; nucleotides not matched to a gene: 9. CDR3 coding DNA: TGTGCCAGCACCGAGACTAGCGGAGCTAACAATGAGCAGTTCTTC. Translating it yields CASTETSGANNEQFF.

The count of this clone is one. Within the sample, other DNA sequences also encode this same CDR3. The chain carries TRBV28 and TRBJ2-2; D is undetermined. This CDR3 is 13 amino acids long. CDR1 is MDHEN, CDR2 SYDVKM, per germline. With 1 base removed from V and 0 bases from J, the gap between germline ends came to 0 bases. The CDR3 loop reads CASSLSNTGELFF. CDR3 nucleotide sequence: TGTGCCAGCAGTTTATCGAACACCGGGGAGCTGTTTTTT. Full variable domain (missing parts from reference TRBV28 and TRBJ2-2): DVKVTQSSRYLVKRTGEKVFLECVQDMDHENMFWYRQDPGLGLRLIYFSYDVKMKEKGDIPEGYSVSREKKERFSLILESASTNQTSMYLCASSLSNTGELFFGEGSRLTVL.

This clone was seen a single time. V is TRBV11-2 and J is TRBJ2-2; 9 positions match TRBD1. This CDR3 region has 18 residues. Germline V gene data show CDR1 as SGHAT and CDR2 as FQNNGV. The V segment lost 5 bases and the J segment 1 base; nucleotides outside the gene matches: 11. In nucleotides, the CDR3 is TGTGCCAGCAGCACACGACCCTGGACAGGGGAGAACACCGGGGAGCTGTTTTTT. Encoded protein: CASSTRPWTGENTGELFF.

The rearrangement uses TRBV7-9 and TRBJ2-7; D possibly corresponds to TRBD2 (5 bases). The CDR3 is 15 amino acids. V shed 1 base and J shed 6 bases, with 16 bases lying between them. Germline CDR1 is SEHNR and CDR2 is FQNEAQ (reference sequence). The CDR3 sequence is CASSLEGLLPSEQYF. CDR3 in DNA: TGTGCCAGCAGCTTAGAAGGACTCCTACCGTCCGAGCAGTACTTC.

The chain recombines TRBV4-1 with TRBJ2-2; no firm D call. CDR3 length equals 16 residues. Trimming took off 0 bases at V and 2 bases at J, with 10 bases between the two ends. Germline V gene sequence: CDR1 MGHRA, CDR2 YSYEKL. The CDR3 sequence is CASSQELGANTGELFF. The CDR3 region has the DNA TGCGCCAGCAGCCAAGAGTTAGGAGCCAACACCGGGGAGCTGTTTTTT.

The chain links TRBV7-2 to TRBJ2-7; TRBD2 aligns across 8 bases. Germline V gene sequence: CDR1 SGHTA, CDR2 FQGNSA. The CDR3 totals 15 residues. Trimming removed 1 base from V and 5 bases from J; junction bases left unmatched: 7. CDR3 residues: CASSLGGLVVDEQYF. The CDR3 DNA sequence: TGTGCCAGCAGCTTAGGGGGACTAGTCGTCGACGAGCAGTACTTC.

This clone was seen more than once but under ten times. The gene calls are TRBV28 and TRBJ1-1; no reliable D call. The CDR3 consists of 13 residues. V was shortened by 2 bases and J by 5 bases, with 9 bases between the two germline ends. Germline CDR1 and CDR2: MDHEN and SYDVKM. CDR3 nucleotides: TGTGCCAGCAGTTTAGGTTTGGAAACTGAAGCTTTCTTT. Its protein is CASSLGLETEAFF.

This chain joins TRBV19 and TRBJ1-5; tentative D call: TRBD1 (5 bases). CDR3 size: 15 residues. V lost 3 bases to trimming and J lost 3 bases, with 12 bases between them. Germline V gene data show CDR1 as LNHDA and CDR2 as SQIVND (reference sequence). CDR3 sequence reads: CASSIDGDLNQPQHF. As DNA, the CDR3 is TGTGCCAGTAGTATTGATGGGGACCTCAATCAGCCCCAGCATTTT.

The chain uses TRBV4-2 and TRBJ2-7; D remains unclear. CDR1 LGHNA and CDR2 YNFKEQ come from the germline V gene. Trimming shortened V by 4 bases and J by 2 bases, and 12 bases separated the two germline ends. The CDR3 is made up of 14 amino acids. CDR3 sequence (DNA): TGTGCCAGCAGCCCTGCCCCCATGGCCTACGAGCAGTACTTC. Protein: CASSPAPMAYEQYF.

Here the CDR3 DNA reads TGCGCCAGCAGCCAGACAGGTTCGGACGGGGAGCTGTTTTTT. Amino acids: CASSQTGSDGELFF. This chain joins TRBV4-1 and TRBJ2-2; D is perhaps TRBD1 (6 bases). The V and J ends lost 3 bases and 7 bases respectively, with 12 bases between them. Germline V lookup: CDR1 MGHRA, CDR2 YSYEKL. The CDR3 sequence is 14 residues long.

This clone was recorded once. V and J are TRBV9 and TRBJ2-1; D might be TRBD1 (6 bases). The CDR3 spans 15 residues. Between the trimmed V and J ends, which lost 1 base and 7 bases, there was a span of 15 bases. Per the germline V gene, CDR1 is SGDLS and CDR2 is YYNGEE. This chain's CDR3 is CASSVNPGEMNEQFF. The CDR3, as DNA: TGTGCCAGCAGCGTAAATCCAGGGGAGATGAATGAGCAGTTCTTC.

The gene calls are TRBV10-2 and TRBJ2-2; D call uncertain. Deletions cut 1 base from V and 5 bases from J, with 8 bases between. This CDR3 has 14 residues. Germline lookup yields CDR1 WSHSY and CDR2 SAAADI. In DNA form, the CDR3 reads TGCGCCAGCAGTGAGTTTTTGGGGACCGGGGAGCTGTTTTTT. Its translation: CASSEFLGTGELFF.

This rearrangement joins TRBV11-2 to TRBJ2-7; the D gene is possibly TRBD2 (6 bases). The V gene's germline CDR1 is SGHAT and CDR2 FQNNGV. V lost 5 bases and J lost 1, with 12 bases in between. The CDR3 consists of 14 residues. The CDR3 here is CASSMRDGSYEQYF. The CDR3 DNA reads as TGTGCCAGCAGCATGCGGGACGGATCCTACGAGCAGTACTTC.

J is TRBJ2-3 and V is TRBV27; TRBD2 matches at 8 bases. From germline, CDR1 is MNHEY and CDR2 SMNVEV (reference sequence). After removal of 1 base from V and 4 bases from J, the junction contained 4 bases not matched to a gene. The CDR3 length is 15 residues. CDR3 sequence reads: CASSLLPGGSDTQYF. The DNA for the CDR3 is TGTGCCAGCAGTTTATTGCCGGGAGGGTCAGATACGCAGTATTTT.